This T cell receptor (beta chain) derives from a study of T cell repertoires in cytomegalovirus infection. Study details: Selected CMV epitopes included recently identified HLA-C-restricted ones as well as well-studied HLA-B-restricted ones. CMV infection plus the matching HLA type was flagged by public TCR beta signatures. Study results and caveats: CMV-specific TCR beta clonotypes restricted by HLA-C were the ones dominating the ex vivo response.

Germline V CDR1 and CDR2: SGHTA, FQGNSA. The CDR3 length is 15 residues. V was cut by 5 bases and J by 2 bases, with 13 bases left in between. This clonotype was counted ten times or more. Its specificity is unknown. TCRdb re-called the reads through MiXCR, storing one row per CDR3 protein. The sample contains nearly 700,000 distinct CDR3 sequences, 33% of which appear only once. This chain uses TRBV7-2 with TRBJ1-3, with a weak D call TRBD1 (6 bases). The sequenced sample was cultured PBMCs, obtained from culture after CMV antigen stimulation. This TCR came from a human donor in good health (CMV status not recorded). Some clones in this sample may be carry-over from other donors' samples. The CDR3 DNA follows: TGTGCCAGCAGCCCACAGACAGGAGCTGGAAACACCATATATTTT. It codes for CASSPQTGAGNTIYF.